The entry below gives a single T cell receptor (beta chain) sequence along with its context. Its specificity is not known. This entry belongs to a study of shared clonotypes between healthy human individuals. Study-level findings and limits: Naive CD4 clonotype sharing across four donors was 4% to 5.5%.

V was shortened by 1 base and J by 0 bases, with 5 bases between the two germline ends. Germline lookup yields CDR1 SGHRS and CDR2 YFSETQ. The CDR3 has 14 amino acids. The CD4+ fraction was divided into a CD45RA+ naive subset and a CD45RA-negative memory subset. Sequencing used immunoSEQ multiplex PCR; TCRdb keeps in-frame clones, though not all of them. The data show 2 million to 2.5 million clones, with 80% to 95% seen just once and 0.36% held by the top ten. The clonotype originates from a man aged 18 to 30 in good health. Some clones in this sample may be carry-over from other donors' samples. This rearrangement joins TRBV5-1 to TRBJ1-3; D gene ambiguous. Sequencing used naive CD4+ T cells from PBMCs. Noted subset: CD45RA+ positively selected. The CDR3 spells CASSLKGSGNTIYF. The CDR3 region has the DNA TGCGCCAGCAGCTTGAAGGGCTCTGGAAACACCATATATTTT.